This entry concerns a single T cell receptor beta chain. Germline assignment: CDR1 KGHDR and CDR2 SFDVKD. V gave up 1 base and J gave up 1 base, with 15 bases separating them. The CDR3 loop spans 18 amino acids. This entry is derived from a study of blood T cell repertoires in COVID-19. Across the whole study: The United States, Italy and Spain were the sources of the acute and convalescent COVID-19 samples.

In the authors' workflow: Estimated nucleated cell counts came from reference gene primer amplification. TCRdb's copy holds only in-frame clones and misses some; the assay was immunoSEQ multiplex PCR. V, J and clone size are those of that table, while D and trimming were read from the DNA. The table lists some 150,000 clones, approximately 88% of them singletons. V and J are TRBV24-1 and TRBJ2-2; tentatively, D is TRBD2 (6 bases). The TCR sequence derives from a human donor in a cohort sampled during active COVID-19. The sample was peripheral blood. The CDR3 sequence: CATSDLSAGTGNTGELFF. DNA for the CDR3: TGTGCCACCAGTGATTTATCTGCGGGGACGGGGAACACCGGGGAGCTGTTTTTT.